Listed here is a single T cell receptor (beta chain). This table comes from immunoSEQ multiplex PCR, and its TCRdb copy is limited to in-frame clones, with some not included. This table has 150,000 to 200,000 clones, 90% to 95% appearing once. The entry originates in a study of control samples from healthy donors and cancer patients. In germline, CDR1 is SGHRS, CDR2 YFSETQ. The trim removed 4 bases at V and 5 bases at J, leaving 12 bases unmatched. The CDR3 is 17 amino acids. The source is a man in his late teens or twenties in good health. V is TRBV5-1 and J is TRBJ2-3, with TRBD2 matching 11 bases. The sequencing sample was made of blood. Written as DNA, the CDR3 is TGCGCCAGCAGCGCCGGGCTAACTAGCGGGGGTAGAGATACGCAGTATTTT. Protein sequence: CASSAGLTSGGRDTQYF.